The source of this T cell receptor beta chain is a study of tumor and adjacent non-tumor tissue in lung cancer (dated by TCRdb to 2016 to 2019). Turning to the overall study: The cohort included some twelve adenocarcinoma, a couple of squamous cell carcinoma and 1 small cell lung cancer patients. The 15 or so patients were aged roughly 30 to 80 years, included approximately ten men and 5 women, and had TNM stage I to III disease. A total of some 130,000,000 productive TCRbeta reads were generated by sequencing, corresponding to an average of around 4 million reads per sample. Using bulk TCRbeta repertoires from around 15 lung cancer patients, the study set lung tumor tissue side by side with matched distant non-tumor lung tissue. More than 25 paired specimens, one tumor and one normal lung sample per patient, were profiled by TCRbeta CDR3 sequencing. Study-wide conclusions, independent of this receptor: Younger patients had significantly higher TCR diversity, and higher tumor TCR diversity was associated with shorter overall and disease-free survival. Significantly higher TCR diversity (inverse Simpson) was observed in tumor tissue than in normal lung tissue (about 410 vs 180, P = 0.0075, Mann-Whitney U test). The sequencing platform is not named in the methods, and unique molecular identifiers are not mentioned. The top 100 clones accounted for a significantly larger cumulative portion of the repertoire in normal lung than in tumor tissue. Because peripheral blood was not sequenced, the blood TCRbeta repertoires of the lung cancer patients in the study went unexamined. Only around 16 patients were in the cohort, and the authors stated that larger samples and more detailed clinical data are needed.

A remark on this clonotype: It has no known antigen specificity. At one boundary the junction diverges from the germline segment, which might be a read error.

The library relied on multiplex PCR. Sequencing was performed on an Illumina HiSeq 2500. Following protocols modified from ARM-PCR, the researchers constructed TCRbeta libraries through three rounds of nested PCR with primers (Table S4). Before sequencing, PCR products in the 200-500 bp range were cut out of the gel and cleaned up using the QIAquick gel extraction kit. The original pipeline was this. Reads were cleaned using Trimmomatic, were merged into complete CDR3 sequences using FLASH, and were assigned to V(D)J germline segments using MiTCR. VDJtools was used to compute clonal diversity as the inverse Simpson's index. In-frame sequences without a premature stop codon were defined as productive reads. TCRdb reworked the public reads: Q25 trimming with fastp, MiXCR clone assembly, productive beta chains retained. Each record represents a unique CDR3 protein, reported with the most common genes and DNA among its rows. The V and J calls come from TCRdb's annotation, not from the publication. This sample has about 100,000 distinct CDR3 sequences in its table, and more than 55% of those were observed once. The top ten constitute approximately 18% of the sample.

RNA was isolated from bulk, unsorted tissue, and RNA quality was assessed with a NanoDrop ND-1000 and an Agilent 2100. The normal lung samples consisted of distant non-tumor tissue collected more than 3 cm from the tumor edge. The donors were newly diagnosed lung cancer patients admitted for thoracic surgery in China from August to November 2014 who had not received prior chemotherapy. Anyone who had undergone radiotherapy or chemotherapy before, or who had another cancer at the same time, was left out of the study. Pieces of surgical tissue measuring roughly 1-2 cm3 were kept in RNAlater solution and stored at -80 degrees C until use. The origin of this receptor is a man younger than 40 with non-small cell lung cancer. Sequencing was carried out using distant non-tumor lung tissue.

CDR3 region: CGALGQGTGELFF. The DNA is as follows: TGCGGTGCACTTGGACAGGGGACCGGGGAGCTGTTTTTT. Here the chain combines TRBV20-1 and TRBJ2-2; TRBD1 agrees with 9 junctional bases. CDR1 is given as DFQATT and CDR2 as SNEGSKA, both from the germline V gene (reference sequence). The CDR3, from cysteine to phenylalanine, totals 13 residues. Just CDR3 DNA is preserved here, 39 bases in frame from base 1.